These 30 T cell receptor beta chains share one sample of origin, sequenced in a study of T cells after yellow fever vaccination. TCRdb processed the 5' RACE reads anew with MiXCR; each CDR3 protein has one entry. The data contain about 340,000 distinct CDR3 sequences, more than 8.5% of them singletons. This sample comprised PBMCs, obtained on the day of the first yellow fever vaccination. The receptor set was obtained from a man between 18 and 35 years old who received the YFV17D yellow fever vaccine.

The V gene is TRBV2, the J gene TRBJ2-5; 9 positions agree with TRBD2. Looked up from germline, CDR1 is SNHLY and CDR2 is FYNNEI. V was clipped by 7 bases and J by 5 bases; unmatched bases: 5. The length of the CDR3 is 13 residues. DNA of the CDR3: TGTGCCAGCACCTCAGCGGGGGGTGAGACCCAGTACTTC. As protein: CASTSAGGETQYF.

This clonotype was observed a handful of times. The chain carries TRBV6-2 or TRBV6-3 and TRBJ1-5; D remains ambiguous. The CDR3 covers 14 residues. V lost 7 bases and J lost 2, with 12 bases in between. CDR1 and CDR2 (germline): MNHEY, SVGEGT. As DNA, the CDR3 is TGTGCCAGCACCAAGGGTGCGGGCAATCAGCCCCAGCATTTT. This gives the protein CASTKGAGNQPQHF.

J is TRBJ2-7 and V is TRBV10-3; D call uncertain. Trimming stripped 3 bases from V and 3 bases from J, with 9 bases between. The CDR3 consists of 13 residues. The germline CDR1 and CDR2 sequences are ENHRY and SYGVKD. The CDR3 sequence is CAISDSGNYEQYF. The CDR3 DNA follows: TGTGCCATCAGTGATTCTGGGAACTACGAGCAGTACTTC.

As regards this clonotype: This may be a read error: a much more frequent sequence differs by one nucleotide. CDR3: CDSSLAPADNSPLHF. CDR3 bases: TGCGACAGCAGCTTGGCGCCAGCCGATAATTCACCCCTCCACTTT. The chain is built from TRBV5-1 and TRBJ1-6; the D is unclear. The CDR3 runs to 15 residues. Germline V gives CDR1 SGHRS, CDR2 YFSETQ.

The chain joins TRBV7-6 to TRBJ1-5, with D possibly TRBD1 on 6 matching bases. The CDR3 sequence is 15 residues long. CDR1 SGHVS and CDR2 FNYEAQ come from the germline V gene. The V end lost 4 bases, the J end lost 2 bases, and 12 bases lay between the germline ends. The CDR3 coding sequence is TGTGCCAGCAGCTCAGGGGTATTGGGCAATCAGCCCCAGCATTTT. Protein sequence: CASSSGVLGNQPQHF. Combining the CDR3 with reference TRBV7-6 and TRBJ1-5 gives the whole variable domain GAGVSQSPRYKVTKRGQDVALRCDPISGHVSLYWYRQALGQGPEFLTYFNYEAQQDKSGLPNDRFSAERPEGSISTLTIQRTEQRDSAMYRCASSSGVLGNQPQHFGDGTRLSIL.

To note about this clonotype: The junction differs from germline at one of its ends, possibly a read error. V is TRBV28 and J is TRBJ2-4; no clear D. Germline V gives CDR1 MDHEN, CDR2 SYDVKM. The CDR3 has 13 residues. As DNA, the CDR3 is TGTGCCAGCAGTTTTTTTCTGGATAGAATCCCCCACTTC. Residues: CASSFFLDRIPHF.

This chain joins TRBV7-9 and TRBJ1-2; D is unclear. V lost 5 bases and J 2 bases, leaving 9 bases between the germline ends. Germline CDR1 SEHNR, CDR2 FQNEAQ (reference sequence). The CDR3 covers 13 residues. CDR3 region: CASSPGDNYGYTF. The CDR3 DNA follows: TGTGCCAGCAGCCCAGGTGACAACTATGGCTACACCTTC.

This clonotype has at least ten counts. This chain joins TRBV5-6 and TRBJ2-5, with TRBD2 matching over 7 bases. J gave up 5 bases and V 4 bases, and 17 bases lay outside the gene matches. Germline lookup yields CDR1 SGHDT and CDR2 YYEEEE. The CDR3 covers 17 residues. CDR3 region: CASSGNAAGLFFETQYF. The DNA for the CDR3 is TGTGCCAGCAGCGGCAATGCAGCGGGGTTGTTTTTTGAGACCCAGTACTTC. Full variable domain (remainder filled in from reference TRBV5-6 and TRBJ2-5): DAGVTQSPTHLIKTRGQQVTLRCSPKSGHDTVSWYQQALGQGPQFIFQYYEEEERQRGNFPDRFSGHQFPNYSSELNVNALLLGDSALYLCASSGNAAGLFFETQYFGPGTRLLVL.

This rearrangement joins TRBV6-1 to TRBJ2-7; D tentatively fits TRBD1 or TRBD2 (6 bases each). The germline gives CDR1 MNHNS, CDR2 SASEGT. Trimming shortened V by 8 bases and J by 5 bases, and 19 bases separated the two germline ends. This CDR3 has 14 residues. The CDR3 nucleotides read TGTGCCAGCGACCGGGACGCGAGGGGGGACGAGCAGTACGTC. Encoded protein: CASDRDARGDEQYV.

This clonotype turned up a few times. This rearrangement joins TRBV2 to TRBJ2-4; a possible D gene is TRBD1 (6 bases). V gave up 4 bases and J gave up 5 bases, with 15 bases separating them. Germline loops: CDR1 SNHLY, CDR2 FYNNEI. The CDR3 sequence is 15 residues long. CDR3 region: CASSAVGGKENIQYF. CDR3 in DNA: TGTGCCAGCAGTGCCGTTGGGGGCAAGGAAAACATTCAGTACTTC.

This clonotype came up a few times. The chain couples TRBV7-8 to TRBJ2-7; 14 bases are a match to TRBD2. After removal of 5 bases from V and 7 bases from J, the junction contained 13 bases not matched to a gene. The CDR3 extends over 17 amino acids. CDR1 and CDR2 from the germline V gene are SGHVS and FQNEAQ. CDR3 DNA sequence: TGTGCCAGCAGCGAAGGGAGGGGACTAGCGGGGGCCTGGGAGCAGTACGTC. It is translated as CASSEGRGLAGAWEQYV.

The rearrangement joins TRBV10-2 to TRBJ1-2; TRBD1 matches 7 bases. Germline CDR1 is WSHSY and CDR2 is SAAADI. V gave up 6 bases and J gave up 4 bases; unmatched junction bases: 5. The CDR3 covers 13 residues. The CDR3, as DNA: TGCGCCAGCAGCCCGACAGGGCGCTATGGCTACACCTTC. This sequence encodes CASSPTGRYGYTF.

The chain uses TRBV4-1 and TRBJ1-4, with D possibly TRBD1 on 5 matching bases. With 1 base removed from V and 0 bases from J, the gap between germline ends came to 15 bases. CDR3 length equals 18 residues. Germline V gene sequence: CDR1 MGHRA, CDR2 YSYEKL. The CDR3 protein is CASSQGRRGFATNEKLFF. CDR3 DNA sequence: TGCGCCAGCAGCCAAGGTCGGAGGGGCTTCGCAACTAATGAAAAACTGTTTTTT.

V is TRBV7-6 and J is TRBJ2-5; D call uncertain. Germline assignment: CDR1 SGHVS and CDR2 FNYEAQ. V gave up 5 bases and J gave up 5 bases, with 9 bases separating them. The CDR3 contains 12 residues. CDR3: CASSHWSETQYF. CDR3 nucleotide sequence: TGTGCCAGCAGCCATTGGTCGGAGACCCAGTACTTC.

This clonotype was seen only a few times. V and J are TRBV25-1 and TRBJ1-6; D gene unclear. Trimming took 6 bases from V and 8 from J, leaving 11 bases between them. The length of the CDR3 is 13 residues. Germline V gene lookup returns CDR1 MGHDK and CDR2 SYGVNS. The CDR3 loop reads CASRDARHSPLHF. DNA of the CDR3: TGTGCCAGCAGGGACGCACGACATTCACCCCTCCACTTT.

In this sample, this clonotype turned up a few times. The rearrangement joins TRBV19 to TRBJ1-6; TRBD1 might be the D (5 bases). The CDR3 is 14 residues long. Trimming took off 3 bases at V and 9 bases at J, with 12 bases between the two ends. Germline CDR1 LNHDA, CDR2 SQIVND (reference sequence). The CDR3 here is CASSIERGGSPLHF. The CDR3 DNA follows: TGTGCCAGTAGTATTGAGAGGGGAGGTTCACCCCTCCACTTT.

This clonotype was detected many times. This chain joins TRBV5-1 and TRBJ2-5; D unclear. The germline CDR1 and CDR2 sequences are SGHRS and YFSETQ. Trimming cost V 4 bases and J 5 bases, with 18 bases left between them. This CDR3 contains 15 residues. The CDR3 loop is CASSQSQEVRETQYF. Here the CDR3 DNA reads TGCGCCAGCAGCCAGTCCCAAGAGGTCCGGGAGACCCAGTACTTC. The full variable domain, completed using reference TRBV5-1 and TRBJ2-5, is KAGVTQTPRYLIKTRGQQVTLSCSPISGHRSVSWYQQTPGQGLQFLFEYFSETQRNKGNFPGRFSGRQFSNSRSEMNVSTLELGDSALYLCASSQSQEVRETQYFGPGTRLLVL.

The chain employs TRBV19 and TRBJ2-1, with 9 bases matching TRBD1. V shed 4 bases and J 5 bases; nucleotides not matched to a gene: 3. Germline-derived CDR1 and CDR2 are LNHDA and SQIVND (reference sequence). The CDR3 loop spans 14 amino acids. CDR3 amino acids: CASSTGQGNNEQFF. The CDR3 nucleotides are TGTGCCAGTAGTACGGGACAGGGTAACAATGAGCAGTTCTTC.

Ten or more counts support this clonotype. The V gene is TRBV20-1, the J gene TRBJ2-5; D remains unclear. Germline CDR1 reads DFQATT; CDR2 reads SNEGSKA (reference sequence). Trimming shortened V by 0 bases and J by 5 bases, and 10 bases separated the two germline ends. The CDR3 is 13 amino acids. The CDR3 region is CSARDKLAETQYF. In nucleotides, the CDR3 is TGCAGTGCTAGAGATAAATTGGCGGAGACCCAGTACTTC.

The CDR3 here is CASSLVGWVAEQYF. As DNA, the CDR3 is TGTGCCAGCAGCTTGGTAGGTTGGGTGGCCGAGCAGTACTTC. The genes are TRBV5-5 and TRBJ2-7; D gene ambiguous. Between the trimmed V and J ends, which lost 0 bases and 6 bases, there was a span of 13 bases. Germline CDR1 SGHKS, CDR2 YYEKEE (reference sequence). The CDR3 totals 14 residues. The full variable domain, rest sourced from reference TRBV5-5 and TRBJ2-7, is DAGVTQSPTHLIKTRGQQVTLRCSPISGHKSVSWYQQVLGQGPQFIFQYYEKEERGRGNFPDRFSARQFPNYSSELNVNALLLGDSALYLCASSLVGWVAEQYFGPGTRLTVT.

There are a few counts of this clonotype. The chain has TRBV20-1 and TRBJ1-1; D gene unclear. The CDR3 is made up of 12 amino acids. Germline V gene sequence: CDR1 DFQATT, CDR2 SNEGSKA (reference sequence). The CDR3 loop reads CGRNQDGPEAFF. The CDR3 nucleotides are TGCGGGAGAAACCAGGACGGCCCTGAAGCTTTCTTT.

The gene calls are TRBV5-1 and TRBJ2-5; 7 bases agree with TRBD2. Germline V gene sequence: CDR1 SGHRS, CDR2 YFSETQ. With 0 bases clipped from V and 5 bases from J, the junction kept 13 bases outside the gene matches. The length of the CDR3 is 17 residues. CDR3 protein: CASSLAVSAGEGETQYF. In DNA, the CDR3 is TGCGCCAGCAGCTTGGCCGTGTCCGCGGGGGAAGGGGAGACCCAGTACTTC.

This clonotype was counted at least ten times. The chain recombines TRBV2 with TRBJ2-7, with 9 positions matching TRBD2. Germline V CDR1 and CDR2: SNHLY, FYNNEI. The CDR3 runs to 14 residues. V lost 3 bases and J lost 3; bases outside the gene matches: 3. The CDR3 here is CASSEAAGGYEQYV. CDR3 in DNA: TGTGCCAGCAGTGAGGCAGCGGGGGGCTACGAGCAGTACGTC.

The genes are TRBV6-1 and TRBJ2-4, with D possibly called TRBD1 or TRBD2 (6 bases each). The CDR3 is made up of 15 amino acids. The V gene lost 7 bases and the J gene lost 4 bases, with 17 bases spanning the gap. Germline loops: CDR1 MNHNS, CDR2 SASEGT. The DNA for the CDR3 is TGTGCCAGCATCGACCTCGGGGGCCCTAAAAACATTCAGTACTTC. It is translated as CASIDLGGPKNIQYF.

This chain uses TRBV13 with TRBJ2-6; D is ambiguous. This CDR3 region has 13 residues. Germline-derived CDR1 and CDR2 are PRHDT and FYEKMQ (reference sequence). V lost 4 bases to trimming and J lost 2 bases, with 3 bases between them. CDR3: CASSYPGANVLTF. The CDR3 coding sequence is TGTGCCAGCAGCTACCCTGGGGCCAACGTCCTGACTTTC.

V and J are TRBV19 and TRBJ2-3; D is unclear. Trimming pared 2 bases from V and 5 bases from J, leaving 11 bases between. CDR3 length equals 14 residues. Per the germline V gene, CDR1 is LNHDA and CDR2 is SQIVND (reference sequence). The CDR3 coding sequence is TGTGCCAGTAGTATACGATATAACGGAGATACGCAGTATTTT. Translation: CASSIRYNGDTQYF. The variable domain in full, with the rest retrieved from reference TRBV19 and TRBJ2-3, is DGGITQSPKYLFRKEGQNVTLSCEQNLNHDAMYWYRQDPGQGLRLIYYSQIVNDFQKGDIAEGYSVSREKKESFPLTVTSAQKNPTAFYLCASSIRYNGDTQYFGPGTRLTVL.

The chain has TRBV11-3 and TRBJ2-6; D possibly corresponds to TRBD2 (6 bases). Germline V gene sequence: CDR1 SGHNT, CDR2 YENEEA. V shed 3 bases and J shed 1 base, with 10 bases lying between them. This CDR3 is 16 amino acids long. CDR3 sequence: CASSFVGGSGANVLTF. CDR3 coding DNA: TGTGCCAGCAGCTTTGTCGGAGGGTCTGGGGCCAACGTCCTGACTTTC.

The chain recombines TRBV20-1 with TRBJ1-2, with TRBD1 matching over 7 bases. The V gene end was trimmed by 8 bases and the J gene end by 1 base; junction bases not matched to a gene: 7. Germline CDR1 reads DFQATT; CDR2 reads SNEGSKA (reference sequence). CDR3 length equals 13 residues. The CDR3 sequence is CSRTGTVNYGYTF. The CDR3 DNA is TGCAGTCGAACAGGGACAGTTAACTATGGCTACACCTTC.

This clonotype was seen repeatedly, ten times or more. V usage is TRBV4-1 and J usage is TRBJ2-7, with a weak D call TRBD2 (6 bases). V lost 0 bases, J lost 0 bases, and 9 bases lay in between. Per the germline V gene, CDR1 is MGHRA and CDR2 is YSYEKL. The CDR3 loop spans 15 amino acids. The CDR3 protein is CASSQEVAASYEQYF. Written as DNA, the CDR3 is TGCGCCAGCAGCCAAGAGGTAGCGGCCTCCTACGAGCAGTACTTC.

The CDR3 loop reads CASTKTLGTGNKDQPQHF. The DNA for the CDR3 is TGTGCCAGCACTAAAACGCTTGGGACAGGGAACAAGGATCAGCCCCAGCATTTT. V usage is TRBV2 and J usage is TRBJ1-5; the match to TRBD1 covers 9 bases. The length of the CDR3 is 18 residues. CDR1 SNHLY and CDR2 FYNNEI come from the germline V gene. V shed 7 bases and J 5 bases; nucleotides not matched to a gene: 18.